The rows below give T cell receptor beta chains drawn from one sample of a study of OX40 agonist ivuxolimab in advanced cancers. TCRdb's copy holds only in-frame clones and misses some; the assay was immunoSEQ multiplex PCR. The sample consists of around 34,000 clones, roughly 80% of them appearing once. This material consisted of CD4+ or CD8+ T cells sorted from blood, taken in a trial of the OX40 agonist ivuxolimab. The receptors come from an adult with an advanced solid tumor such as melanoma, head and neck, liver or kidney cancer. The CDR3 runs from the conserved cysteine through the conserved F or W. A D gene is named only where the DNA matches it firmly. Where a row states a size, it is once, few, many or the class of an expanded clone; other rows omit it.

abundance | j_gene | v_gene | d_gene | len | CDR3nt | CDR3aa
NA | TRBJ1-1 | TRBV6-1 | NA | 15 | TGTGCCAGCAGTGAATTGCCTGAAGGGAACACTGAAGCTTTCTTT | CASSELPEGNTEAFF
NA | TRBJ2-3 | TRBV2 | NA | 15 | TGTGCCACCACGTTGAAAGGGAGGTTCACAGATACGCAGTATTTT | CATTLKGRFTDTQYF
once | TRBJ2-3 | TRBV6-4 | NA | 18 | TGTGCCAGCAGTGACTCGTTCGTATCACGGGAGCTGTCAGATACGCAGTATTTT | CASSDSFVSRELSDTQYF
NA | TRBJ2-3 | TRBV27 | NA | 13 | TGTGCCAGCAGTTTGGCCCTTACAGATACGCAGTATTTT | CASSLALTDTQYF
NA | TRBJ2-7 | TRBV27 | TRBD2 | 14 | TGTGCCAGCAGTTCCCGTGCTAGCGGGGACGAGCAGTACTTC | CASSSRASGDEQYF
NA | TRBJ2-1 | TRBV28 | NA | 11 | TGTGCCAGCGATGCTTACAATGAGCAGTTCTTC | CASDAYNEQFF
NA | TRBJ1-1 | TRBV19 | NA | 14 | TGTGCCAGTACGCAGGGAATAAGTCTCGCCGAAGCTTTCTTT | CASTQGISLAEAFF
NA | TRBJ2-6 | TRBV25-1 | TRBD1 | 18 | TGTGCCAGCAGTGACGGACAGGGAATACTGCGTGGGGCCAACGTCCTGACTTTC | CASSDGQGILRGANVLTF
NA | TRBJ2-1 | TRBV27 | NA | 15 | TGTGCCAGCAGTTTATATCGGACCCCGGGTAATGAGCAGTTCTTC | CASSLYRTPGNEQFF
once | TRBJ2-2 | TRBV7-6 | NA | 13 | TGTGCCAGCAGCTTAGGTGACGGCGGGGAGCTGTTTTTT | CASSLGDGGELFF
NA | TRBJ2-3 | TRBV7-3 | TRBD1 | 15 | TGTGCCAGCAGCTTAGGGACAGGGGGGGCAGATACGCAGTATTTT | CASSLGTGGADTQYF
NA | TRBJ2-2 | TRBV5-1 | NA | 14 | TGCGCCAGCAGCTGGGACCTCTCTTCCGGGGAGCTGTTTTTT | CASSWDLSSGELFF
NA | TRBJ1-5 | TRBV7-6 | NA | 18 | TGTGCCAGCAGCTTGGGGAAGGGCTCACATCCTAGCAATCAGCCCCAGCATTTT | CASSLGKGSHPSNQPQHF
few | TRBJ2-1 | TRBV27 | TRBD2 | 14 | TGTGCCAGCAGTAGCGGGGGGTCCTACAATGAGCAGTTCTTC | CASSSGGSYNEQFF
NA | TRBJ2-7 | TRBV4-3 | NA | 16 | TGCGCCAGCAGCCAATTTGCGCCCGGGAAAGGTTACGAGCAGTACTTC | CASSQFAPGKGYEQYF
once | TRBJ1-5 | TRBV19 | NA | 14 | TGTGCCAGTAGTACCAAGACGGGTTATCAGCCCCAGCATTTT | CASSTKTGYQPQHF
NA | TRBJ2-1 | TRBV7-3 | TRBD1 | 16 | TGTGCCAGCAGCTCCACACAGGGGGCCGACTACAATGAGCAGTTCTTC | CASSSTQGADYNEQFF
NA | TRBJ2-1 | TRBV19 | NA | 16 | TGTGCCAGTAGTATTCGCCGGGAAGGAGTCGGCAATGAGCAGTTCTTC | CASSIRREGVGNEQFF
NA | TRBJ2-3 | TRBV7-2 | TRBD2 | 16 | TGTGCCAGCAGCCCCTCGGGGAGCGGGGGACAAGATACGCAGTATTTT | CASSPSGSGGQDTQYF
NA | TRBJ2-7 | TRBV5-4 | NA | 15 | TGTGCCAGCAGCCCTTTAGGGGATTACTCCTACGAGCAGTACTTC | CASSPLGDYSYEQYF
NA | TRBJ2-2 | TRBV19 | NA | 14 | TGTGCCAGTAGAACCTGGACCGACACCGGGGAGCTGTTTTTT | CASRTWTDTGELFF
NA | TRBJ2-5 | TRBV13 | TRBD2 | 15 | TGTGCCAGCAGCCTTAGCGGGGGCGGGGGAGAGACCCAGTACTTC | CASSLSGGGGETQYF
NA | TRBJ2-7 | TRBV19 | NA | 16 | TGTGCCAGTAGTGCAAGGGACAGCGGGAGATCCTACGAGCAGTACTTC | CASSARDSGRSYEQYF
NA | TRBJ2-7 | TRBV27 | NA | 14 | TGTGCCAGCAGTTTATTGCTAGCGCCCTACGAGCAGTACTTC | CASSLLLAPYEQYF
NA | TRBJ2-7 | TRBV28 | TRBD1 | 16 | TGTGCCAGCAGTTCCTGGGGGGTCGAGACAGGGGCCGAGCAGTACTTC | CASSSWGVETGAEQYF
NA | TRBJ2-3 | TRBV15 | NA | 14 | TGTGCCACCAGCAGAGTAGCGAGCACAGATACGCAGTATTTT | CATSRVASTDTQYF
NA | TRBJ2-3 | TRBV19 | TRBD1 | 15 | TGTGCCAGTAGTATGTGGACAGGAAGCACAGATACGCAGTATTTT | CASSMWTGSTDTQYF
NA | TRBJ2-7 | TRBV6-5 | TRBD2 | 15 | TGTGCCAGCAGTTACTCGGAAGAGGGAGGGCGCGAGCAGTACTTC | CASSYSEEGGREQYF
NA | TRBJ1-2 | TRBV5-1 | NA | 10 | TGCGCCAGCAGCTTGGAAGCCCTCTTCTTC | CASSLEALFF
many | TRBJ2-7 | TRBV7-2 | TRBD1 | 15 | TGTGCCAGCAGCCCAAAAGACAGGGGATTATACGAGCAGTACTTC | CASSPKDRGLYEQYF
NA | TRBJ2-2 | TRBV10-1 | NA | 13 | TGCGCCAGCACCGAGACGAACACCGGGGAGCTGTTTTTT | CASTETNTGELFF
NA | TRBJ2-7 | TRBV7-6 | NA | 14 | TGTGCCAGCAGCTTACGCGGACAGTCCTACGAGCAGTACTTC | CASSLRGQSYEQYF
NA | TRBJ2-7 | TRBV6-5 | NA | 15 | TGTGCCAGCAGTTACTTCCAGGGAAATACCTACGAGCAGTACTTC | CASSYFQGNTYEQYF
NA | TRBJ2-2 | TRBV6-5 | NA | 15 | TGTGCCAGCAGTTTAGGACAGTCTGTTACCGGGGAGCTGTTTTTT | CASSLGQSVTGELFF
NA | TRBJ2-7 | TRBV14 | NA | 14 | TGTGCCAGCAGCCCCCGGGACCTATCCTACGAGCAGTACTTC | CASSPRDLSYEQYF
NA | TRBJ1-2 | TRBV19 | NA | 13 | TGTGCCAGTACCCTGGACAAGTACTATGGCTACACCTTC | CASTLDKYYGYTF
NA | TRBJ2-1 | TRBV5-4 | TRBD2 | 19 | TGTGCCAGCAGCTCCACCTTAGCGGGGGAGCGTTTGGATGACAATGAGCAGTTCTTC | CASSSTLAGERLDDNEQFF
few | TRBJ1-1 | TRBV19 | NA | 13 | TGTGCCAGTAGTATACAAGTCGGCTCTGAAGCTTTCTTT | CASSIQVGSEAFF
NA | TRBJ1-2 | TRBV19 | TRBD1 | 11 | TGTGCCAGTCACCAGGGGGTTGGCTACACCTTC | CASHQGVGYTF
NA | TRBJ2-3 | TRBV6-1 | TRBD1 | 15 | TGTGCCAGCAGTGCCAGGGGGCGCGGAACAGATACGCAGTATTTT | CASSARGRGTDTQYF
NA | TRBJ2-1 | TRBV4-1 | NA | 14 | TGCGCCAGCAGCCAAGGGCTGACGGGGTATGAGCAGTTCTTC | CASSQGLTGYEQFF
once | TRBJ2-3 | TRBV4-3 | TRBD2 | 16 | TGCGCCAGCAGCCAAGGAAACGGGGGGGTGTCGGATACGCAGTATTTT | CASSQGNGGVSDTQYF
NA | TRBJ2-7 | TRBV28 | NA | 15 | TGTGCCAGCAGTTATGGAGGGGCTAGCTCGGTCGAGCAGTACTTC | CASSYGGASSVEQYF
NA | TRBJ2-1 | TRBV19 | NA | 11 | TGTGCCAGTAGTGAGGGGCAGGAGCAGTTCTTC | CASSEGQEQFF
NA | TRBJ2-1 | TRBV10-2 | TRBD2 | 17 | TGCGCCAGCAGTGGGGCGGCTAGCGGGAGGGCCTTGAATGAGCAGTTCTTC | CASSGAASGRALNEQFF
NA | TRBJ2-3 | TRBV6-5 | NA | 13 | TGTGCCAGCAGCCTGGGAGAGGTCGGGGGGCAGTATTTT | CASSLGEVGGQYF
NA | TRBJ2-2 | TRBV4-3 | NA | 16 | TGCGCCAGCAGCCTCGACCGGGGTTTGAGTCACGGGGAGCTGTTTTTT | CASSLDRGLSHGELFF
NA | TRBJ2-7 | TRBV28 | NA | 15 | TGTGCCAGCAGTTTCCTTATTTTGAGTGGTTACGAGCAGTACTTC | CASSFLILSGYEQYF
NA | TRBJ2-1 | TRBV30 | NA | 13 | TGTGCCTGGAGTGTACACGGATACAATGAGCAGTTCTTC | CAWSVHGYNEQFF
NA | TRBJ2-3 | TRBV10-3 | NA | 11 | TGTGCCACCGGGCCAAGCGATACGCAGTATTTT | CATGPSDTQYF
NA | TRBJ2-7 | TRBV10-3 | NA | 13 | TGTGCCATCAGTGAGTCGATCGGTTATGAGCAGTACTTC | CAISESIGYEQYF
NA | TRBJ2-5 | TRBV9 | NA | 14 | TGTGCCAGCAACTTAATGGGTCAGGGGGAGACCCAGTACTTC | CASNLMGQGETQYF
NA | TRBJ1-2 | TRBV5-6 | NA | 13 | TGTGCCAGCAGCTTGCCCTCGAACTATGGCTACACCTTC | CASSLPSNYGYTF
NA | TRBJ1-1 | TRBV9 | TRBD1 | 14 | TGTGCCAGCAGCACCCAAACAGGGGACACTGAAGCTTTCTTT | CASSTQTGDTEAFF
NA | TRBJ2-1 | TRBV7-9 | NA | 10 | TGTGCCAGCAGCTTAGTCGAGCAGTTCTTC | CASSLVEQFF